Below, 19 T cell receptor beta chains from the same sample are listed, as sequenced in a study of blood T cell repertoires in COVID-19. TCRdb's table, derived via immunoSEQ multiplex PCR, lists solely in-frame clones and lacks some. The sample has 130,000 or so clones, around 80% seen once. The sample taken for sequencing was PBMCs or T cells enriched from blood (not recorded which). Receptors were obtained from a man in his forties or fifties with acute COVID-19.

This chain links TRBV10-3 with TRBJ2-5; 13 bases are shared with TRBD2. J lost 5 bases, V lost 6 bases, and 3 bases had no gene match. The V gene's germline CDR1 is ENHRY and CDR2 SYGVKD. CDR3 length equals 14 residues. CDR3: CAISTSGGAETQYF. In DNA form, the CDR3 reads TGTGCCATCAGCACTAGCGGGGGGGCCGAGACCCAGTACTTC.

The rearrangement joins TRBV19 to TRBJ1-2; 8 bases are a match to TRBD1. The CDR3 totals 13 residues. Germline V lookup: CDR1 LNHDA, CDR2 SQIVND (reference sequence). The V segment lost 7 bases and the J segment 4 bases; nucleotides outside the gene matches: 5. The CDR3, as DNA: TGTGCCAGTAACGACAGGGGAACCTATGGCTACACCTTC. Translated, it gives CASNDRGTYGYTF.

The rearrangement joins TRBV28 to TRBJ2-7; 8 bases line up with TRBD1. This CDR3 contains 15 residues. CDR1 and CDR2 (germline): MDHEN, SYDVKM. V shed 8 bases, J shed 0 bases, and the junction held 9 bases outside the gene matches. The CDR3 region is CASLAPGQVSYEQYF. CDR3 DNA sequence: TGTGCCAGCCTCGCCCCGGGACAGGTCTCCTACGAGCAGTACTTC.

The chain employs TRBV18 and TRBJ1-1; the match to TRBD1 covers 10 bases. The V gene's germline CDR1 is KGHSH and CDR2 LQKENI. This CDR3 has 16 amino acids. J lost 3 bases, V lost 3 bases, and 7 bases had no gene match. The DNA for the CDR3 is TGTGCCAGCTCACCCCAAATCGGGACAGGGGACACTGAAGCTTTCTTT. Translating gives CASSPQIGTGDTEAFF.

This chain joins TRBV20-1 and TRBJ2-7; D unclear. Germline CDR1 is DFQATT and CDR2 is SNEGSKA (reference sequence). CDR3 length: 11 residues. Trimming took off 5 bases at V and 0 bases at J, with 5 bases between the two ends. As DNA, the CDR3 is TGCAGTGCTCCGAGCTCCTACGAGCAGTACTTC. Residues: CSAPSSYEQYF.

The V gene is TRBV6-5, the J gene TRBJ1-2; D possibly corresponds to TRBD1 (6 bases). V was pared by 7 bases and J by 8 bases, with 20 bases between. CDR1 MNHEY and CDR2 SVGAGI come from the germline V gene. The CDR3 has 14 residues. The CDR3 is CASTPGGLPAGYTF. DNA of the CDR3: TGTGCCAGCACCCCGGGGGGCCTTCCGGCCGGCTACACCTTC.

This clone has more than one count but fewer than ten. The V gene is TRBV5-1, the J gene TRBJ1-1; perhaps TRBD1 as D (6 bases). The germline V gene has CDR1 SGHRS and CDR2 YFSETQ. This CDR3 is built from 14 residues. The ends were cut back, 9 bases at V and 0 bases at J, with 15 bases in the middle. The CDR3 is CATATQGMNTEAFF. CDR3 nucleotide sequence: TGCGCCACTGCCACCCAGGGGATGAACACTGAAGCTTTCTTT.

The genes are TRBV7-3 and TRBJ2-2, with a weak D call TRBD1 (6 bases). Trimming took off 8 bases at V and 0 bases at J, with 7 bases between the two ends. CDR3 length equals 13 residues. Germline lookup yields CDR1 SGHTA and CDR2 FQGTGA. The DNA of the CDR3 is TGTGCCAGCGGGACACCGAACACCGGGGAGCTGTTTTTT. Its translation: CASGTPNTGELFF.

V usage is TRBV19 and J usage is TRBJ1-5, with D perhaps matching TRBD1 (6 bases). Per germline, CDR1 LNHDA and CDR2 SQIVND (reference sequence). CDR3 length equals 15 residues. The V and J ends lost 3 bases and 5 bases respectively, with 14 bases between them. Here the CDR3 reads CASSMRQDSDQPQHF. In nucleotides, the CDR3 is TGTGCCAGTAGTATGAGACAGGATAGTGATCAGCCCCAGCATTTT.

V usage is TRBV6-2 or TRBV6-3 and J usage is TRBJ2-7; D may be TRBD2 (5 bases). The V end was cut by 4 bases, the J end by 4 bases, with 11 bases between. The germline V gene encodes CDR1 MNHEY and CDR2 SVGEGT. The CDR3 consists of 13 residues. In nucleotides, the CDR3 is TGTGCCAGCAGTTGGACTCAACTTTACGAGCAGTACTTC. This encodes CASSWTQLYEQYF.

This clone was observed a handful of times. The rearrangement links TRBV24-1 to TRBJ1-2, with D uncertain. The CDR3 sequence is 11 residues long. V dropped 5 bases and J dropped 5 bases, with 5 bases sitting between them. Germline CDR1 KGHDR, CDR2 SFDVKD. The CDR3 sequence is CATSGTYGYTF. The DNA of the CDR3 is TGTGCCACCAGTGGGACTTATGGCTACACCTTC.

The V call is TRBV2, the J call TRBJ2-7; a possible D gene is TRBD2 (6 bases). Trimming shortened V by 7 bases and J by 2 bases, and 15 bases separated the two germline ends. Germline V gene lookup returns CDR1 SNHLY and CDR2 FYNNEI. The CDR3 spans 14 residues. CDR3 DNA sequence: TGTGCCAGCAAGGAGAAGCGGGTTGCCTACGAGCAGTACTTC. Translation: CASKEKRVAYEQYF.

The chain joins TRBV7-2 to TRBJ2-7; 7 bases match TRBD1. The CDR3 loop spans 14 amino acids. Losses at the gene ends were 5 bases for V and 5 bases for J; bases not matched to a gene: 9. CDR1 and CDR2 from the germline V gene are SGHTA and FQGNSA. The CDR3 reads CASSLIGQAHEQYF. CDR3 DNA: TGTGCCAGCAGCCTAATTGGACAGGCCCACGAGCAGTACTTC.

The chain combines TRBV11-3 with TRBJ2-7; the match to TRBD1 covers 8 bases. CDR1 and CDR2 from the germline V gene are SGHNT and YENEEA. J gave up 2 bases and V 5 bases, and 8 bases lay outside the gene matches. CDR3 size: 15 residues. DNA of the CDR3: TGTGCCAGCAGCCCCCAGACAGGGGAGGCCTACGAGCAGTACTTC. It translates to CASSPQTGEAYEQYF.

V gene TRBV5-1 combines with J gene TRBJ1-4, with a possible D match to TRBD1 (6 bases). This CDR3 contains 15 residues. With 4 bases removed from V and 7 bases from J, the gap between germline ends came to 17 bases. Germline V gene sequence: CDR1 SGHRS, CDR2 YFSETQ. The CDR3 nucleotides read TGCGCCAGCAGCGTACAGGGTCCTTATGGTGAAAAACTGTTTTTT. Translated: CASSVQGPYGEKLFF. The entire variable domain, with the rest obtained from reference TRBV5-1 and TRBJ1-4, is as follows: KAGVTQTPRYLIKTRGQQVTLSCSPISGHRSVSWYQQTPGQGLQFLFEYFSETQRNKGNFPGRFSGRQFSNSRSEMNVSTLELGDSALYLCASSVQGPYGEKLFFGSGTQLSVL.

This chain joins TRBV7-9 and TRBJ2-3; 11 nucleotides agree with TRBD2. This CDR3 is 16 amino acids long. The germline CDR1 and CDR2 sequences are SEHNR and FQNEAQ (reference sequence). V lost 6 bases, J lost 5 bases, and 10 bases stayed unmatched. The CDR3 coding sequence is TGTGCCAGCAGTTTCCTTAGCGGGGGGGCGGGAGATACGCAGTATTTT. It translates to CASSFLSGGAGDTQYF.

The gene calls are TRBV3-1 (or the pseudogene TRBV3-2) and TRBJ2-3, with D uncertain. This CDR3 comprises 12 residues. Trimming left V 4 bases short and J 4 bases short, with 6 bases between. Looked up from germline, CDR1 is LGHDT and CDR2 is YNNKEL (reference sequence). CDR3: CASSLLPDTQYF. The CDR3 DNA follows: TGTGCCAGCAGCCTGCTACCAGATACGCAGTATTTT.

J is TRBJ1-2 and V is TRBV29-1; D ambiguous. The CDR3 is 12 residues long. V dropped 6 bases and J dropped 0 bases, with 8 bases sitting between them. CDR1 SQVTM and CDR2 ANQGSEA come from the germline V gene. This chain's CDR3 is CSVTTPNYGYTF. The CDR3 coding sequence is TGCAGCGTCACGACACCTAACTATGGCTACACCTTC.

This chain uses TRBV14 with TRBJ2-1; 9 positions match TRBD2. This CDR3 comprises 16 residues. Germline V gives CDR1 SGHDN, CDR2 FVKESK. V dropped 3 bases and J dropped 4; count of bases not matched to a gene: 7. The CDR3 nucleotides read TGTGCCAGCAGCCAGAACGGACTAGCGTATTACAATGAGCAGTTCTTC. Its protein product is CASSQNGLAYYNEQFF. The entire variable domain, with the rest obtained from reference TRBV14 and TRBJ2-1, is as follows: EAGVTQFPSHSVIEKGQTVTLRCDPISGHDNLYWYRRVMGKEIKFLLHFVKESKQDESGMPNNRFLAERTGGTYSTLKVQPAELEDSGVYFCASSQNGLAYYNEQFFGPGTRLTVL.